These 2 T cell receptor beta chains share one sample of origin, sequenced in a study of control samples from healthy donors and cancer patients. Repertoires were generated with immunoSEQ multiplex PCR, while TCRdb's copy carries only in-frame clones and drops some. The table includes approximately 89,000 clones, roughly 86% detected once. The sample taken for sequencing was blood. The receptors stem from a man between 25 and 39 years old in good health.

The chain joins TRBV10-2 to TRBJ1-4; 9 bases are shared with TRBD1. In germline, CDR1 is WSHSY, CDR2 SAAADI. There are 17 residues in the CDR3. Trimming cost V 6 bases and J 0 bases; bases outside gene matches: 8. The CDR3 nucleotides are TGCGCCAGCAGGGCCGGGACAGGGACTTCAACTAATGAAAAACTGTTTTTT. It specifies CASRAGTGTSTNEKLFF.

This sequence joins TRBV5-6 and TRBJ2-3; TRBD2 aligns across 12 bases. This CDR3 has 16 residues. Losses at the gene ends were 0 bases for V and 4 bases for J; bases not matched to a gene: 3. Germline CDR1 and CDR2: SGHDT and YYEEEE. The CDR3 coding sequence is TGTGCCAGCAGCTTGGCGGCTAGCGGGGGGGCAGATACGCAGTATTTT. Translating it yields CASSLAASGGADTQYF.